This T cell receptor beta chain was found in a study of T-cell memory formation after mild COVID-19. Whole-study findings and limits: Contracting CD4+ clones sat mainly in CM and EM; CD8+ in EMRA. Some responding clones appeared in pre-infection memory, suggesting cross-reactive memory joined. CD4/CD8 balance characterized clones contracting day 15 to 85, and CD4+ skew characterized later expanders.

To note about this clonotype: Its target is unknown.

TCRdb passed the 5' RACE reads through MiXCR, listing each CDR3 protein once. In the table there are 300,000 to 400,000 distinct CDR3 sequences, about 15% of which are singletons. The germline V gene has CDR1 KGHDR and CDR2 SFDVKD. This CDR3 is 16 amino acids long. The V gene end was trimmed by 2 bases and the J gene end by 3 bases; junction bases not matched to a gene: 4. This TCR derives from a man younger than 30 who had mild COVID-19 (a few samples of this study predate the infection). Cell type and time point are not known. Sequencing input: PBMCs or a T cell subset sorted from them (not recorded which). The chain recombines TRBV24-1 with TRBJ2-2; TRBD1 aligns across 8 bases. The chain's CDR3 is CATSDSRDRYTGELFF. Here the CDR3 DNA reads TGTGCCACCAGTGATTCCCGGGACAGGTACACCGGGGAGCTGTTTTTT.